The sequence of this T cell receptor (beta chain) was determined in a study of vaccination effects on CD4 cells after COVID-19. V dropped 3 bases and J dropped 6; count of bases not matched to a gene: 10. The CDR3 is 15 residues long. In germline, CDR1 is SGHRS, CDR2 YFSETQ. Sequenced by immunoSEQ multiplex PCR; TCRdb stores in-frame clones only, minus some. The sample has about 45,000 clones; approximately 72% are singletons. In the ViraFEST assay, antigen-specific CD4+ clonotypes were identified by expansion after peptide-pool stimulation. Upon completion of under eleven days in culture, CD4+ T cells were isolated. The person had PCR-confirmed SARS-CoV-2 infection between March and December 2020. A few million PBMC were seeded per well and grown in the presence of about 9 IU/ml IL-2 and around 10 ug/ml peptides. Study results and caveats: Infection-derived and vaccine-derived clones contracted markedly late after vaccination.

As for this clone: Its antigen is unknown.

The sequence derives from a human donor who had a prior SARS-CoV-2 infection. Sequencing was performed on CD4+ T cells from PBMCs cultured with a peptide pool, taken before COVID-19 vaccination. The V call is TRBV5-1, the J call TRBJ1-1; 8 bases match TRBD1. This CDR3 is CASSSQGQGVPEAFF. CDR3 in DNA: TGCGCCAGCAGCTCACAAGGACAGGGCGTACCTGAAGCTTTCTTT.